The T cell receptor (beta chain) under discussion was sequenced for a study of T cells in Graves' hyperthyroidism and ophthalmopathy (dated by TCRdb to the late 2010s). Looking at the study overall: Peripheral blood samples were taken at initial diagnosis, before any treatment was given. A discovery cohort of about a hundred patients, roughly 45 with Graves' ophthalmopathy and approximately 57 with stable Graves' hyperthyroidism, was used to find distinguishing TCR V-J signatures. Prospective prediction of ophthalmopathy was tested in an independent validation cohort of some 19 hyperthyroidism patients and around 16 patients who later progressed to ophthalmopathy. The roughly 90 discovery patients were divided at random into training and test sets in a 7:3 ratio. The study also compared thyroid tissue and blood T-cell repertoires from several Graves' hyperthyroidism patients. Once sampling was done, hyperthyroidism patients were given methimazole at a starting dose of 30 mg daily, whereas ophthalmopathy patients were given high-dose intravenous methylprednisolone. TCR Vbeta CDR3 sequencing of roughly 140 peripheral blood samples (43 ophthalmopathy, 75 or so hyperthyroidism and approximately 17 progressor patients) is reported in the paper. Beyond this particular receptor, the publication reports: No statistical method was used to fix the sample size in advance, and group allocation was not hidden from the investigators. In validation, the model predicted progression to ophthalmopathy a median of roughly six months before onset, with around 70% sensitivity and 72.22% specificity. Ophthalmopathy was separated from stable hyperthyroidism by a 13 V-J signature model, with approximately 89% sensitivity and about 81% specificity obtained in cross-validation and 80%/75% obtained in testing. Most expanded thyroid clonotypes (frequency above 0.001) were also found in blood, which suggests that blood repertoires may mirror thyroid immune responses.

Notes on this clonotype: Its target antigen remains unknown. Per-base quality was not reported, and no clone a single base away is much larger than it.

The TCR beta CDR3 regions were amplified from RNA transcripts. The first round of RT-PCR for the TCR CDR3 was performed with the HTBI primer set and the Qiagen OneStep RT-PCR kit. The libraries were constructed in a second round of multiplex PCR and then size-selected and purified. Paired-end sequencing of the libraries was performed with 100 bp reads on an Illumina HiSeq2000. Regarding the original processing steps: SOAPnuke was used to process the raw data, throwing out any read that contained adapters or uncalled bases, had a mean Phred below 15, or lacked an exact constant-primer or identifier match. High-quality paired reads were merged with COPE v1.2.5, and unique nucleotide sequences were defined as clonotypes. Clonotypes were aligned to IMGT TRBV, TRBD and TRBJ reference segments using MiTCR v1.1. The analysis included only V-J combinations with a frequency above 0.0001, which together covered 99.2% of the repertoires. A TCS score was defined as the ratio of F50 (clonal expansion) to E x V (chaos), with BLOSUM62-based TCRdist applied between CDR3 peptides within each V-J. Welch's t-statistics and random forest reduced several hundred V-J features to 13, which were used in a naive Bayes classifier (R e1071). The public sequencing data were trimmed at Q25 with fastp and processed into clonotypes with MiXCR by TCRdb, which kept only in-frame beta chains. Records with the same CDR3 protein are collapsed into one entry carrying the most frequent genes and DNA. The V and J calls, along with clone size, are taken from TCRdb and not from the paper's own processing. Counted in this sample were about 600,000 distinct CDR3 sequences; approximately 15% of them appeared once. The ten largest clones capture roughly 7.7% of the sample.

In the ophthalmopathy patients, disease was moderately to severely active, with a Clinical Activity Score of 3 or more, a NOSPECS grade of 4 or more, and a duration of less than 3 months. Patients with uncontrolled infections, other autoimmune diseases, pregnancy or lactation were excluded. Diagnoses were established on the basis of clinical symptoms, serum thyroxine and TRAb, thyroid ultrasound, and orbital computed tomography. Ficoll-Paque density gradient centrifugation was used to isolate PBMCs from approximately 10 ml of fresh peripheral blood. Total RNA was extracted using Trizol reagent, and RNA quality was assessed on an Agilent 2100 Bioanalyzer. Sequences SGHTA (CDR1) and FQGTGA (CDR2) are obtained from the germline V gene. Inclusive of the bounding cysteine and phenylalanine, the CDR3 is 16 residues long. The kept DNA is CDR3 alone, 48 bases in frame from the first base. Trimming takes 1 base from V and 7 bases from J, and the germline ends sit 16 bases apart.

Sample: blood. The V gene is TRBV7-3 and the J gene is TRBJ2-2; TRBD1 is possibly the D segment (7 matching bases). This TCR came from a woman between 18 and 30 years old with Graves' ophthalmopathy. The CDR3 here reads CASSLNPGGNIGELFF. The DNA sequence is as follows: TGTGCCAGCAGCTTAAACCCAGGGGGGAATATCGGGGAGCTGTTTTTT.